The 19 T cell receptor beta chains given below trace back to one sample, sequenced in a study of metastatic and nonmetastatic thyroid tumors. MiXCR was used by TCRdb to re-call the PCR reads. The sample shows tens of thousands of clones, 9.5% to 15% of them seen only once. Thyroid surgery was performed in patients who had received no treatment beforehand. The source material was blood. Receptors were obtained from a female donor with papillary thyroid cancer or a benign thyroid nodule (not recorded which). Some clones in this sample may be carry-over from other donors' samples.

This clone was counted at least ten times. The chain carries TRBV27 and TRBJ2-2; TRBD2 matches at 11 bases. This CDR3 spans 17 amino acids. V lost 3 bases and J lost 3; bases outside the gene matches: 6. The germline V gene has CDR1 MNHEY and CDR2 SMNVEV (reference sequence). The CDR3 DNA follows: TGTGCCAGCAGTTTTGTTTTAGCGGGAGGGGACACCGGGGAGCTGTTTTTT. Its translation: CASSFVLAGGDTGELFF.

This clone has ten or more counts. The chain carries TRBV27 and TRBJ1-5; TRBD1 might be the D (5 bases). Trimming removed 5 bases at V and 10 bases at J, with 18 bases between. The CDR3 length is 14 residues. Per germline, CDR1 MNHEY and CDR2 SMNVEV (reference sequence). For the CDR3, the DNA is TGTGCCAGCAGTCCCCCTAGGGGTCGGCACCCCCAGCATTTT. This codes for CASSPPRGRHPQHF.

As regards this clone: Being one base from a much bigger clone, this may be a read error. The J gene is TRBJ2-3, the V gene TRBV18; TRBD2 agrees at 11 bases. With 1 base clipped from V and 5 bases from J, the junction kept 5 bases outside the gene matches. Germline CDR1 KGHSH, CDR2 LQKENI. The CDR3 runs to 16 residues. The CDR3 DNA is TGTGCCAGCTCACCACGTACTAGCGGGGGCAAAGATACGCAGTATTTT. This codes for CASSPRTSGGKDTQYF.

This clone was detected ten times or more. It may be a read error: a sequence one base away is much more abundant. The sample carries other DNA sequences with the same CDR3. The CDR3 DNA is TGTGCCAACAGTTTGGGGCCCCGTGGTTACACCTTC. It is translated as CANSLGPRGYTF. The chain uses TRBV28 and TRBJ1-2; D perhaps matches TRBD1 (5 bases). CDR1 is MDHEN and CDR2 is SYDVKM in the germline V gene. This CDR3 comprises 12 residues.

This clone is judged medium-sized. This chain joins TRBV28 and TRBJ1-2, with D unclear. Trimming pared 8 bases from V and 4 bases from J, leaving 8 bases between. CDR1 and CDR2 from the germline V gene are MDHEN and SYDVKM. The CDR3 has 11 residues. CDR3 in DNA: TGTGCCAGCCGTTCCAGCTATGGCTACACCTTC. Its protein product is CASRSSYGYTF.

This clone was detected ten times or more. The gene calls are TRBV20-1 and TRBJ2-1; 9 bases map to TRBD2. The CDR3 sequence is 16 residues long. J gave up 7 bases and V 8 bases, and 18 bases lay outside the gene matches. The germline CDR1 and CDR2 sequences are DFQATT and SNEGSKA (reference sequence). The CDR3 sequence: CSPTGSRSGSGNEQFF. CDR3 sequence (DNA): TGCAGTCCCACTGGGTCACGTAGCGGGAGTGGGAATGAGCAGTTCTTC.

There are a few counts of this clone. Germline is not matched at one junction end, which may reflect a read error. The rearrangement links TRBV12-3 or TRBV12-4 to TRBJ2-7; D uncertain. This CDR3 comprises 13 residues. The CDR3 region is CASSFWPSYERYF. CDR3 in DNA: TGTGCCAGCAGTTTCTGGCCTTCCTACGAGCGGTACTTC.

In the case of this clone: Compared with germline, one end of the junction differs, possibly owing to a read error. V gene TRBV6-2 or TRBV6-3 combines with J gene TRBJ2-6; D could derive from TRBD1 or TRBD2 (5 bases each). The CDR3 extends over 16 amino acids. Per germline, CDR1 MNHEY and CDR2 SVGEGT. The DNA for the CDR3 is TGTGCCAGCAGTTACTACGTTGGGGGTGGGACCAACGTCCTGACTTTC. This gives the protein CASSYYVGGGTNVLTF.

This clone was observed a handful of times. The rearrangement joins TRBV20-1 to TRBJ2-1; D call uncertain. V was trimmed by 6 bases and J by 6 bases, leaving 12 bases between them. In germline, CDR1 is DFQATT, CDR2 SNEGSKA (reference sequence). This CDR3 is 12 amino acids long. CDR3 loop: CSADSLGNEQFF. In DNA form, the CDR3 reads TGCAGTGCCGACTCCTTAGGCAATGAGCAGTTCTTC.

In its sample, this clone was seen many times. The V gene is TRBV6-1, the J gene TRBJ2-7, with unresolved D. The V gene lost 8 bases and the J gene lost 6 bases, with 17 bases spanning the gap. Germline V gives CDR1 MNHNS, CDR2 SASEGT. CDR3 size: 13 residues. The CDR3 DNA is TGTGCCAGCCTGTCGGCAGGACCTCTCGAGCAGTACTTC. Protein: CASLSAGPLEQYF.

This clone was recorded at least ten times. V is TRBV3-1 and J is TRBJ1-1; D call uncertain. Trimming left V 1 base short and J 5 bases short, with 11 bases between. From germline, CDR1 is LGHDT and CDR2 YNNKEL (reference sequence). The CDR3 runs 14 residues. CDR3: CASSQGGPNTEAFF. DNA for the CDR3: TGTGCCAGCAGCCAAGGAGGCCCGAATACTGAAGCTTTCTTT.

This clone was picked up many times. Additional DNA sequences in this sample encode the identical CDR3. The CDR3 nucleotides read TGTGCCAGCAGCGTTACAGATACGCAGTATTTT. Its protein product is CASSVTDTQYF. This sequence joins TRBV7-9 and TRBJ2-3; no firm D call. The germline gives CDR1 SEHNR, CDR2 FQNEAQ (reference sequence). Trimming pared 5 bases from V and 3 bases from J, leaving 3 bases between. This CDR3 region has 11 residues.

At least ten counts were recorded for this clone. The chain couples TRBV7-9 to TRBJ2-7; D might be TRBD1 (5 bases). CDR1 and CDR2 from the germline V gene are SEHNR and FQNEAQ (reference sequence). This CDR3 spans 13 amino acids. V lost 5 bases to trimming and J lost 3 bases, with 11 bases between them. CDR3 region: CASSQGTYYEQYF. The CDR3 coding sequence is TGTGCCAGCAGCCAGGGAACCTACTACGAGCAGTACTTC.

This clone was seen at least ten times. The chain joins TRBV30 to TRBJ1-2; 8 bases are a match to TRBD1. The germline CDR1 and CDR2 sequences are GTSNPN and SVGIG (reference sequence). The length of the CDR3 is 15 residues. J gave up 7 bases and V 6 bases, and 16 bases lay outside the gene matches. The CDR3 bases are TGTGCCTGTTACCGGGACAGGAGCCTCAAGGGTGGCTACACCTTC. Its protein is CACYRDRSLKGGYTF.

This clone was counted many times. The rearrangement uses TRBV19 and TRBJ2-2; D not resolved. The CDR3 covers 12 residues. Germline V gene lookup returns CDR1 LNHDA and CDR2 SQIVND (reference sequence). The ends were cut back, 7 bases at V and 5 bases at J, with 8 bases in the middle. CDR3 in amino acids: CASNVKTGELFF. The DNA for the CDR3 is TGTGCCAGTAATGTGAAGACCGGGGAGCTGTTTTTT.

This clone was counted only a few times. This chain connects TRBV5-6 to TRBJ2-7, with D possibly TRBD1 on 5 matching bases. The CDR3 is made up of 15 amino acids. In germline, CDR1 is SGHDT, CDR2 YYEEEE. Trimming left V 4 bases short and J 0 bases short, with 14 bases between. The CDR3 bases are TGTGCCAGCAGCCTAGGGGCAACCAACTCCTACGAGCAGTACTTC. It encodes CASSLGATNSYEQYF.

At least ten counts were recorded for this clone. The chain recombines TRBV19 with TRBJ2-1; D remains ambiguous. This CDR3 is 15 amino acids long. V lost 3 bases and J 0 bases, leaving 9 bases between the germline ends. Germline CDR1 is LNHDA and CDR2 is SQIVND (reference sequence). CDR3 region: CASSMGQSSYNEQFF. The DNA for the CDR3 is TGTGCCAGTAGTATGGGCCAGAGCTCCTACAATGAGCAGTTCTTC.

This clone has a handful of counts. A read error is possible here, since a much larger clone lies one base away. The V gene is TRBV30, the J gene TRBJ2-3; D might be TRBD1 or TRBD2, each matching 5 bases. The CDR3 is 15 amino acids. Germline values: CDR1 GTSNPN, CDR2 SVGIG (reference sequence). V was pared by 4 bases and J by 4 bases, with 18 bases between. The CDR3 protein is CAWTGLDLGADTQYF. Here the CDR3 DNA reads TGTGCCTGGACGGGATTAGATTTGGGGGCAGATACGCAGTATTTT.

This clone was counted at least ten times. The V call is TRBV2, the J call TRBJ1-1; D ambiguous. Germline V gene data show CDR1 as SNHLY and CDR2 as FYNNEI. This CDR3 is 13 amino acids long. With 7 bases removed from V and 2 bases from J, the gap between germline ends came to 11 bases. The CDR3 here is CASTYGINTEAFF. In DNA, the CDR3 is TGTGCCAGCACCTACGGAATTAACACTGAAGCTTTCTTT.